These 17 T cell receptor beta chains were sequenced from one sample in a study of CD8 T cells in ankylosing spondylitis. Their antigen targets remain unknown. Using its own MiXCR run on the 5' RACE reads, TCRdb lists one record per CDR3 protein. The sample lists 250,000 to 350,000 distinct CDR3 sequences; roughly 8% were seen once. Study-wide results and caveats: The study identified a TCR beta motif of several highly homologous variants that appeared characteristic of ankylosing spondylitis blood.

The sample consisted of blood, either unsorted or a sorted T cell fraction (not recorded which). These receptors all stem from a male donor with ankylosing spondylitis.

The chain is built from TRBV7-8 and TRBJ2-3, with a weak D call TRBD2 (6 bases). The CDR3 runs to 14 residues. The V and J ends lost 3 bases and 8 bases respectively, with 15 bases between them. Germline CDR1 is SGHVS and CDR2 is FQNEAQ. CDR3 nucleotide sequence: TGTGCCAGCAGCTTCGAGAGGAGGGCCAGTACGCAGTATTTT. Protein: CASSFERRASTQYF.

This clonotype was observed a few times. The chain couples TRBV20-1 to TRBJ2-5; no clear D. The germline V gene has CDR1 DFQATT and CDR2 SNEGSKA (reference sequence). V gave up 3 bases and J gave up 5 bases, with 19 bases separating them. The CDR3 runs 15 residues. The CDR3 coding sequence is TGCAGTGCTAGGCCGGATATAAACATCTTGGAGACCCAGTACTTC. Translation gives CSARPDINILETQYF.

This clonotype was counted between two and nine times. This sequence joins TRBV5-8 and TRBJ2-3; D remains unclear. Per the germline V gene, CDR1 is SGHTS and CDR2 is YDEGEE. V was clipped by 5 bases and J by 4 bases, with 14 bases between them. There are 14 residues in the CDR3. The CDR3 DNA follows: TGTGCCAGCAGGTCCAGGCCCTCCCCAGATACGCAGTATTTT. Its translation is CASRSRPSPDTQYF.

This clonotype was found many times. The genes are TRBV28 and TRBJ2-1, with 8 bases that match TRBD2. The V gene's germline CDR1 is MDHEN and CDR2 SYDVKM. This CDR3 spans 14 amino acids. The V and J ends lost 5 bases and 8 bases, in that order; junction bases with no gene match: 8. CDR3 amino acids: CASSLFGTSDEQFF. The DNA of the CDR3 is TGTGCCAGCAGTCTCTTCGGGACTAGTGATGAGCAGTTCTTC.

This rearrangement joins TRBV9 to TRBJ1-3, with a tentative D call TRBD1 (5 bases). The V gene's germline CDR1 is SGDLS and CDR2 YYNGEE. V shed 0 bases and J shed 0 bases, with 16 bases lying between them. The CDR3 sequence is 18 residues long. Here the CDR3 reads CASSVDMGGALSGNTIYF. For the CDR3, the DNA is TGTGCCAGCAGCGTAGACATGGGAGGGGCTCTCTCTGGAAACACCATATATTTT.

This clonotype was seen more than once but under ten times. This chain connects TRBV6-2 or TRBV6-3 to TRBJ2-3; TRBD2 is a possible D gene (5 bases). Between the trimmed V and J ends, which lost 2 bases and 3 bases, there was a span of 9 bases. The CDR3 covers 14 residues. The germline V gene encodes CDR1 MNHEY and CDR2 SVGEGT. The CDR3 sequence: CASSYGRGTDTQYF. In DNA form, the CDR3 reads TGTGCCAGCAGTTACGGTCGAGGGACAGATACGCAGTATTTT.

Ten or more counts support this clonotype. The chain has TRBV6-5 and TRBJ2-7; D perhaps matches TRBD2 (5 bases). Trimming shortened V by 7 bases and J by 5 bases, and 9 bases separated the two germline ends. Germline V gene sequence: CDR1 MNHEY, CDR2 SVGAGI. This CDR3 has 11 amino acids. CDR3 sequence: CASTRGDEQYF. As DNA, the CDR3 is TGTGCCAGCACCCGGGGAGACGAGCAGTACTTC.

This clonotype appeared many times. V usage is TRBV4-1 and J usage is TRBJ1-5; D not resolved. Trimming removed 0 bases from V and 5 bases from J, with 5 bases in between. Per germline, CDR1 MGHRA and CDR2 YSYEKL. CDR3 size: 13 residues. The chain's CDR3 is CASSQEEYQPQHF. The CDR3 DNA reads TGCGCCAGCAGCCAAGAAGAGTATCAGCCCCAGCATTTT.

This clonotype has at least ten counts. This chain joins TRBV27 and TRBJ2-1, with no clear D. CDR3 length: 16 amino acids. Germline V lookup: CDR1 MNHEY, CDR2 SMNVEV (reference sequence). Trimming removed 4 bases at V and 6 bases at J, with 19 bases between. CDR3: CASSSPPDTLSNEQFF. The CDR3 DNA reads TGTGCCAGCAGTTCACCCCCTGACACTCTATCCAATGAGCAGTTCTTC.

This chain uses TRBV18 with TRBJ2-7, with no clear D. Germline lookup yields CDR1 KGHSH and CDR2 LQKENI. Trimming cost V 2 bases and J 3 bases, with 11 bases left between them. The CDR3 length is 14 residues. CDR3 sequence reads: CASSPAVNSYEQYF. In DNA, the CDR3 is TGTGCCAGCTCACCAGCAGTTAACAGCTACGAGCAGTACTTC.

In this sample, this clonotype turned up many times. The chain uses TRBV10-3 and TRBJ1-1; 7 positions agree with TRBD1. This CDR3 is 13 amino acids long. With V trimmed by 6 bases and J by 3 bases, 4 bases remained unmatched. Germline-derived CDR1 and CDR2 are ENHRY and SYGVKD. In DNA, the CDR3 is TGTGCCATCAGCGAAGACAGGGACACTGAAGCTTTCTTT. The encoded protein is CAISEDRDTEAFF.

This chain uses TRBV7-8 with TRBJ2-7; D is tentatively TRBD1 or TRBD2 (5 bases each). Germline loops: CDR1 SGHVS, CDR2 FQNEAQ. There are 14 residues in the CDR3. The V end was cut by 5 bases, the J end by 2 bases, with 13 bases between. Here the CDR3 reads CASSRDGTTYEQYF. The CDR3 region has the DNA TGTGCCAGCAGCAGGGACGGTACCACCTACGAGCAGTACTTC.

The J gene is TRBJ2-1, the V gene TRBV29-1; possibly TRBD2 for D (6 bases). In germline, CDR1 is SQVTM, CDR2 ANQGSEA. The germline V and J ends were trimmed by 1 base and 5 bases, with 12 bases remaining between them. The CDR3 is 14 residues long. The CDR3 nucleotides are TGCAGCGTTGAAGGACTAGGGATGGACAATGAGCAGTTCTTC. Its protein is CSVEGLGMDNEQFF.

This clonotype was detected only a few times. This sequence joins TRBV7-9 and TRBJ1-4, with 7 nucleotides matching TRBD1. V shed 3 bases and J 7 bases; nucleotides not matched to a gene: 14. Germline CDR1 and CDR2: SEHNR and FQNEAQ (reference sequence). This CDR3 spans 17 amino acids. Here the CDR3 DNA reads TGTGCCAGCAGCTTCTCTACACCGACAGGGCTCGGTGAAAAACTGTTTTTT. Protein sequence: CASSFSTPTGLGEKLFF. Supplemented by reference TRBV7-9 and TRBJ1-4, the full variable domain reads DTGVSQNPRHKITKRGQNVTFRCDPISEHNRLYWYRQTLGQGPEFLTYFQNEAQLEKSRLLSDRFSAERPKGSFSTLEIQRTEQGDSAMYLCASSFSTPTGLGEKLFFGSGTQLSVL.

The chain links TRBV11-2 to TRBJ2-7; D unresolved. Per the germline V gene, CDR1 is SGHAT and CDR2 is FQNNGV. This CDR3 is built from 15 residues. V was shortened by 1 base and J by 5 bases, with 15 bases between the two germline ends. The CDR3 bases are TGTGCCAGCAGCTTAGTGGGGATGGAGATCGACGAGCAGTACTTC. Protein product: CASSLVGMEIDEQYF.

This chain joins TRBV10-1 and TRBJ2-3, with TRBD1 matching over 8 bases. The V and J ends lost 6 bases and 0 bases, in that order; junction bases with no gene match: 2. The CDR3 totals 14 residues. Germline CDR1 is WNHNN and CDR2 is SYGVQD (reference sequence). This chain's CDR3 is CASSRTGSTDTQYF. In DNA, the CDR3 is TGCGCCAGCAGCCGGACAGGGAGCACAGATACGCAGTATTTT.

V and J are TRBV20-1 and TRBJ2-1, with D perhaps TRBD1 or TRBD2 (5 bases each). There are 14 residues in the CDR3. In germline, CDR1 is DFQATT, CDR2 SNEGSKA (reference sequence). The V and J ends lost 2 bases and 6 bases respectively, with 14 bases between them. The CDR3 spells CSARSLAGANEQFF. The CDR3 DNA reads TGCAGTGCTAGATCCCTGGCCGGGGCCAATGAGCAGTTCTTC.